What follows are 3 T cell receptor beta chains derived from one specimen sequenced in a study of human T cells and chemical hapten exposure. Time point noted: pre-sensitization, week 0. Treatment in this sample: therapeutic diphenylcyclopropenone sensitization with weekly scalp DPC. One entry per CDR3 protein, called by TCRdb with MiXCR from the RACE reads. The sample includes roughly 380,000 distinct CDR3 sequences, roughly 5.3% seen only once; the top ten take just over 2.5%. Here the sequenced sample was whole blood, taken in connection with sensitization to the hapten diphenylcyclopropenone (DPC). The receptors come from a woman in her forties or fifties with alopecia areata. Some clones in this sample may be carry-over from other donors' samples.

This clonotype was counted ten times or more. The rearrangement links TRBV7-9 to TRBJ1-5; the match to TRBD1 covers 9 bases. J was trimmed by 7 bases and V by 5 bases; bases with no gene match: 12. The CDR3 length is 16 residues. Germline lookup yields CDR1 SEHNR and CDR2 FQNEAQ (reference sequence). The DNA of the CDR3 is TGTGCCAGCAGCGACGGACGGACAGGGGTAATGCAGCCCCAGCATTTT. Its protein product is CASSDGRTGVMQPQHF.

This clonotype was seen many times. The chain uses TRBV20-1 and TRBJ1-5; a weak D match, TRBD1 (5 bases). Germline CDR1 and CDR2: DFQATT and SNEGSKA (reference sequence). The CDR3 runs to 13 residues. V lost 6 bases and J 5 bases, leaving 14 bases between the germline ends. The CDR3 bases are TGCAGTGCGATGCCGAGGGGCGATCAGCCCCAGCATTTT. It yields the protein CSAMPRGDQPQHF.

This clonotype has at least ten counts. This rearrangement joins TRBV4-1 to TRBJ1-4; D call uncertain. V shed 8 bases and J shed 3 bases, with 7 bases lying between them. The CDR3 covers 12 residues. Germline CDR1 and CDR2: MGHRA and YSYEKL. The DNA of the CDR3 is TGCGCCAGCCGTACGGCTAATGAAAAACTGTTTTTT. Its protein product is CASRTANEKLFF.